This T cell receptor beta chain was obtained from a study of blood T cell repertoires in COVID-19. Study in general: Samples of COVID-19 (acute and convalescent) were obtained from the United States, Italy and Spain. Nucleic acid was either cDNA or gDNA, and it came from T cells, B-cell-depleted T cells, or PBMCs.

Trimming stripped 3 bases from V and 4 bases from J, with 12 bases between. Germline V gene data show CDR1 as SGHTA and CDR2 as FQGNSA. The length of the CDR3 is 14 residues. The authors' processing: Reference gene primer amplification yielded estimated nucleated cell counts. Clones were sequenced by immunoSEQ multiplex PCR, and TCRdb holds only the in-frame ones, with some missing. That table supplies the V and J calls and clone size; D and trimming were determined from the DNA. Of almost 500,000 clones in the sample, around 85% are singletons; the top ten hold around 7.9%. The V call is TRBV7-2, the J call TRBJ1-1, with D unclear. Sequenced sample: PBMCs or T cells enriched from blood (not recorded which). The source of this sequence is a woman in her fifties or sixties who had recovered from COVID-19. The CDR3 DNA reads TGTGCCAGCAGCTTCTCCGGGGTCCCCACTGAAGCTTTCTTT. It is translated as CASSFSGVPTEAFF.